The clone carrying this T cell receptor beta chain was detected only once. What it recognizes is unknown. This sample is part of a study of CD8 T cells in ankylosing spondylitis. The CDR3 loop spans 14 amino acids. The germline V gene has CDR1 DFQATT and CDR2 SNEGSKA (reference sequence). The V end lost 0 bases, the J end lost 4 bases, and 10 bases lay between the germline ends. Overall study findings and caveats: Matched synovial fluid from ankylosing spondylitis patients was reported to be enriched for disease-linked clones. A TCR beta motif of under 10 highly homologous variants appeared characteristic of ankylosing spondylitis blood. Disease-associated clonotypes exhibited CD8+ identity and were relatively infrequent in peripheral blood.

Using quantitative 5'-RACE with molecular barcodes, the authors made TCR beta libraries. TCRdb re-called the 5' RACE reads through MiXCR, storing one row per CDR3 protein. The data contain about 160,000 distinct CDR3 sequences, about 18% of them seen just once; the ten biggest clones take up around 7.6%. The specimen was blood, either unsorted or a sorted T cell fraction (not recorded which). The chain recombines TRBV20-1 with TRBJ1-3; no clear D. The receptor comes from a male donor with ankylosing spondylitis or in good health (not recorded which). CDR3 coding DNA: TGCAGTGCTAGAGATCGCGAAGCAGGAAACACCATATATTTT. It yields the protein CSARDREAGNTIYF.